The 2 T cell receptor beta chains listed next were all sequenced from one sample in a study of Ad26.COV2.S vaccination and SARS-CoV-2 variants. Repertoires were generated with immunoSEQ multiplex PCR, while TCRdb's copy carries only in-frame clones and drops some. The table shows hundreds of thousands of clones, with roughly nine tenths occurring only once. Treatment specified: roughly 20 received Ad26.COV2.S at low or high dose, single or two shots; 5 received placebo; per-sample allocation not given. Vaccine and placebo recipients were sampled on day 63 after the first injection. The material was peripheral blood, obtained in a trial of Ad26.COV2.S vaccine versus placebo. Receptors were obtained from a person between 18 and 60 years old who received the Ad26.COV2.S COVID-19 vaccine or a placebo.

CDR3 region: CASSPRGWPAHGNIQYF. Here the CDR3 DNA reads TGTGCCAGCAGCCCACGTGGGTGGCCGGCCCATGGGAACATTCAGTACTTC. The chain links TRBV7-8 to TRBJ2-4; D gene unclear. V was clipped by 5 bases and J by 7 bases, with 24 bases between them. The germline gives CDR1 SGHVS, CDR2 FQNEAQ. This CDR3 contains 17 residues.

This clone was counted between two and nine times. The rearrangement links TRBV30 to TRBJ1-1, with TRBD1 as a possible D gene (5 bases). Germline V gives CDR1 GTSNPN, CDR2 SVGIG (reference sequence). The CDR3 runs to 13 residues. Trimming pared 0 bases from V and 10 bases from J, leaving 15 bases between. CDR3 amino acids: CAWSVGLGARAFF. Here the CDR3 DNA reads TGTGCCTGGAGTGTAGGTTTAGGGGCGAGAGCTTTCTTT.